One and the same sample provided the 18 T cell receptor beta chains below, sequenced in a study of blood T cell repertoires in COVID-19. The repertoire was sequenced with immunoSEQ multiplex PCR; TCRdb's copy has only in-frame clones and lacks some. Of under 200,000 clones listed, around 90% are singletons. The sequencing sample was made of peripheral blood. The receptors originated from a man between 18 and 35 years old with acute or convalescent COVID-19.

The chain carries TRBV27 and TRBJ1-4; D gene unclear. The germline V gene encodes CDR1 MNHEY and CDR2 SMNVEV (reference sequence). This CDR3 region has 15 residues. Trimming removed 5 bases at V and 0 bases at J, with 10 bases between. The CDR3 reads CASSPSGATNEKLFF. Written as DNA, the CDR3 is TGTGCCAGCAGTCCTTCCGGGGCAACTAATGAAAAACTGTTTTTT. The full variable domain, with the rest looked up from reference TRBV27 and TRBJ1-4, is EAQVTQNPRYLITVTGKKLTVTCSQNMNHEYMSWYRQDPGLGLRQIYYSMNVEVTDKGDVPEGYKVSRKEKRNFPLILESPSPNQTSLYFCASSPSGATNEKLFFGSGTQLSVL.

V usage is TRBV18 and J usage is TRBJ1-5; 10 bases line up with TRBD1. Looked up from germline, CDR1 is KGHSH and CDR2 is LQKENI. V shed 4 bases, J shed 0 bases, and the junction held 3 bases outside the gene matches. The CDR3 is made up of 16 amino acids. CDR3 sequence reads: CASSQGTGDSNQPQHF. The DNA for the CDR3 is TGTGCCAGCTCACAGGGGACAGGGGATAGCAATCAGCCCCAGCATTTT. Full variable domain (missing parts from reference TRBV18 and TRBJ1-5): NAGVMQNPRHLVRRRGQEARLRCSPMKGHSHVYWYRQLPEEGLKFMVYLQKENIIDESGMPKERFSAEFPKEGPSILRIQQVVRGDSAAYFCASSQGTGDSNQPQHFGDGTRLSIL.

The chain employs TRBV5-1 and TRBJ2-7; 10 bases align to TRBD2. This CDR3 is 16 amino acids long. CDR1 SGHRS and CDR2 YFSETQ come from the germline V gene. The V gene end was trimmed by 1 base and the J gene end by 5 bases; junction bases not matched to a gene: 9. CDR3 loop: CASSLYSSGSTNEQYF. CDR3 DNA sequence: TGCGCCAGCAGCTTGTATTCTAGCGGGAGTACGAACGAGCAGTACTTC.

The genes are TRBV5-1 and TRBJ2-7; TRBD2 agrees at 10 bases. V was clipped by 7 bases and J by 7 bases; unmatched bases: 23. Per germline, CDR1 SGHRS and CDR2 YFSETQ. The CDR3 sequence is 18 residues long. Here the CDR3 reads CASGGAGPSGRAMTEQYF. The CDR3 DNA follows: TGCGCCAGCGGGGGAGCGGGGCCTAGCGGGAGAGCAATGACGGAGCAGTACTTC.

The CDR3 here is CASSSDRAYNEQFF. DNA for the CDR3: TGTGCCAGCAGCTCGGACAGGGCCTACAATGAGCAGTTCTTC. The V call is TRBV5-6, the J call TRBJ2-1; TRBD1 aligns across 8 bases. This CDR3 is 14 amino acids long. Germline V gives CDR1 SGHDT, CDR2 YYEEEE. V shed 3 bases, J shed 2 bases, and the junction held 1 base outside the gene matches.

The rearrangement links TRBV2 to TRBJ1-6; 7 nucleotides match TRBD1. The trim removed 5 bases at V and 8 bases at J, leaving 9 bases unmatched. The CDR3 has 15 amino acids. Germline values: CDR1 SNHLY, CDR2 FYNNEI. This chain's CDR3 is CASSKQGSDDSPLHF. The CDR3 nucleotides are TGTGCCAGCAGTAAACAGGGGAGTGATGATTCACCCCTCCACTTT.

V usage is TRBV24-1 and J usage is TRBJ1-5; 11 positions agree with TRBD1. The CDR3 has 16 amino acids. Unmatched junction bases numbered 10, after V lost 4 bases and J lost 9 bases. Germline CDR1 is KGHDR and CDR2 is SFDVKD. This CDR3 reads CATSEGGQGDLGPQHF. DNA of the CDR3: TGTGCCACCAGTGAAGGGGGACAGGGGGACTTAGGGCCCCAGCATTTT.

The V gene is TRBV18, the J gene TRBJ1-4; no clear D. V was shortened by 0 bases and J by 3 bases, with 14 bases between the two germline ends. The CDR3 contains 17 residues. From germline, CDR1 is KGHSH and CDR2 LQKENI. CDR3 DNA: TGTGCCAGCTCACCACCGGGCTGGGTTCCATCTAATGAAAAACTGTTTTTT. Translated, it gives CASSPPGWVPSNEKLFF. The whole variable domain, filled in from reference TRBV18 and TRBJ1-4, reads NAGVMQNPRHLVRRRGQEARLRCSPMKGHSHVYWYRQLPEEGLKFMVYLQKENIIDESGMPKERFSAEFPKEGPSILRIQQVVRGDSAAYFCASSPPGWVPSNEKLFFGSGTQLSVL.

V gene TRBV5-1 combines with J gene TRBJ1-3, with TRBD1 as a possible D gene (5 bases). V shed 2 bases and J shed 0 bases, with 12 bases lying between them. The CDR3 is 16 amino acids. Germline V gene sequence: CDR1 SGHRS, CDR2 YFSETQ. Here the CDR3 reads CASSFDSSNSGNTIYF. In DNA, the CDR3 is TGCGCCAGCAGCTTTGACAGCTCTAACTCTGGAAACACCATATATTTT. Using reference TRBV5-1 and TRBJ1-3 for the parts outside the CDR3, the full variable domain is KAGVTQTPRYLIKTRGQQVTLSCSPISGHRSVSWYQQTPGQGLQFLFEYFSETQRNKGNFPGRFSGRQFSNSRSEMNVSTLELGDSALYLCASSFDSSNSGNTIYFGEGSWLTVV.

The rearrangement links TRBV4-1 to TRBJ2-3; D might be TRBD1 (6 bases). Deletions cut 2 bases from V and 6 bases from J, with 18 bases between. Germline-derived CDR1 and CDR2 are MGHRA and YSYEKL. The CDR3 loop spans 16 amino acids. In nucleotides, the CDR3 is TGCGCCAGCAGCCAACCTACCAGGGGTGCGGCTGATACGCAGTATTTT. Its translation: CASSQPTRGAADTQYF.

CDR3 loop: CASSFEASGIAEAFF. CDR3 nucleotide sequence: TGTGCCAGCAGTTTCGAGGCATCCGGGATTGCGGAAGCTTTCTTT. The chain couples TRBV28 to TRBJ1-1; D is undetermined. V was pared by 3 bases and J by 8 bases, with 19 bases between. This CDR3 has 15 amino acids. CDR1 and CDR2 (germline): MDHEN, SYDVKM.

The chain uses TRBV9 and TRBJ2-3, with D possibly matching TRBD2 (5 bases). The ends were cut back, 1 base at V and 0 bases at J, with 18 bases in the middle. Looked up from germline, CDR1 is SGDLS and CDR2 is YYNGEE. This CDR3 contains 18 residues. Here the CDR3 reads CASSVMDSYLESTDTQYF. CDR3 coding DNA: TGTGCCAGCAGCGTAATGGACTCGTATCTCGAAAGCACAGATACGCAGTATTTT.

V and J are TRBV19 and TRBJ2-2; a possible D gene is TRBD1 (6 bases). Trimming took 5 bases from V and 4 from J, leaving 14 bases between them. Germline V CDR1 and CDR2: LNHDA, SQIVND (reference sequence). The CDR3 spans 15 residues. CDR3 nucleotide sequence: TGTGCCAGTAGTGCAAAACAGGGATCCACCGGGGAGCTGTTTTTT. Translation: CASSAKQGSTGELFF.

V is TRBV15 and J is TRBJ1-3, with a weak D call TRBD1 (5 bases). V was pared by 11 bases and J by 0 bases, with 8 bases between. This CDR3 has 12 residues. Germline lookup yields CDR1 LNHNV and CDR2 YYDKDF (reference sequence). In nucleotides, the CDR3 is TGTGCCTCGGGGGACTCTGGAAACACCATATATTTT. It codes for CASGDSGNTIYF.

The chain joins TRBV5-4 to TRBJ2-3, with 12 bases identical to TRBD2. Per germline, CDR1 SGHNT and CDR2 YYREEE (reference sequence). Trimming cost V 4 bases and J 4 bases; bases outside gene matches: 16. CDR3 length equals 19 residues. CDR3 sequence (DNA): TGTGCCAGCAGCCACGGACTAGCGGGAATGTCCGGGTCGCCAGATACGCAGTATTTT. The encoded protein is CASSHGLAGMSGSPDTQYF.

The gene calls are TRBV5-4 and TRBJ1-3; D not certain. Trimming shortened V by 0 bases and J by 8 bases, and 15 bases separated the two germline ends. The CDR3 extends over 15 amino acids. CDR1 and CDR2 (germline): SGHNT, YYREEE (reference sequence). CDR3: CASSLGSPPQDTIYF. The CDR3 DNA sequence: TGTGCCAGCAGCTTGGGGTCCCCCCCTCAGGACACCATATATTTT.

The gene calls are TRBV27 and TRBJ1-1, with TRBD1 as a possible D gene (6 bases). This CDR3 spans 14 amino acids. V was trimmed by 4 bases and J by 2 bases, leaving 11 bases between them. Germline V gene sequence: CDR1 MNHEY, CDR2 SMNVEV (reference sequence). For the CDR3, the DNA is TGTGCCAGCAGTTCAGGGGCTTTTAACACTGAAGCTTTCTTT. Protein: CASSSGAFNTEAFF.

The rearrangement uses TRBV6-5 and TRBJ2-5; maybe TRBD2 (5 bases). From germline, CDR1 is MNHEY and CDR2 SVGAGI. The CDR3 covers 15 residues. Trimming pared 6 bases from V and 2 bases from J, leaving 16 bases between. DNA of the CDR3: TGTGCCAGCAGGACGGGGTTGGGGAGTCAAGAGACCCAGTACTTC. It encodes CASRTGLGSQETQYF.